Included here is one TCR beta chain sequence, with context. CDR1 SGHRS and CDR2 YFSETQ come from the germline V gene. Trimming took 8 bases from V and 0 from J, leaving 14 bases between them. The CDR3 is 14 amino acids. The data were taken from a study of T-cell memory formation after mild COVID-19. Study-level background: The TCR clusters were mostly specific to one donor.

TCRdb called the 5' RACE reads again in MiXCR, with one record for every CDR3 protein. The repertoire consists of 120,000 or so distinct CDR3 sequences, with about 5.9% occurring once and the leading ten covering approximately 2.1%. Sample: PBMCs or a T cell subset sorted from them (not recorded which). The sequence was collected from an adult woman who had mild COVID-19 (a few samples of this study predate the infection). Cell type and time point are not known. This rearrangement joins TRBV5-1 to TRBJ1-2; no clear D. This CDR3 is CASTGSTTNYGYTF. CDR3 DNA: TGCGCCAGTACTGGGAGTACTACTAACTATGGCTACACCTTC. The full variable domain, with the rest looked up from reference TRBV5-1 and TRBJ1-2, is KAGVTQTPRYLIKTRGQQVTLSCSPISGHRSVSWYQQTPGQGLQFLFEYFSETQRNKGNFPGRFSGRQFSNSRSEMNVSTLELGDSALYLCASTGSTTNYGYTFGSGTRLTVV.